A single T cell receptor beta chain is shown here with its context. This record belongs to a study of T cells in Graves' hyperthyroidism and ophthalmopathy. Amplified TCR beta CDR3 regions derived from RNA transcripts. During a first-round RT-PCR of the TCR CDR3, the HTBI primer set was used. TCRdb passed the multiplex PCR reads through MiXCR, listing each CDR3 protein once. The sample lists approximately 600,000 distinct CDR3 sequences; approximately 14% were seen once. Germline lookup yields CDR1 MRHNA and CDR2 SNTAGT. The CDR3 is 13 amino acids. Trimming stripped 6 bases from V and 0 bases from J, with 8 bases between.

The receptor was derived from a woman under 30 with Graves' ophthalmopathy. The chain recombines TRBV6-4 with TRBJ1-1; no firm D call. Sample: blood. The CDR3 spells CASRAQVNTEAFF. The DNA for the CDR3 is TGTGCCAGCAGGGCCCAGGTGAACACTGAAGCTTTCTTT.